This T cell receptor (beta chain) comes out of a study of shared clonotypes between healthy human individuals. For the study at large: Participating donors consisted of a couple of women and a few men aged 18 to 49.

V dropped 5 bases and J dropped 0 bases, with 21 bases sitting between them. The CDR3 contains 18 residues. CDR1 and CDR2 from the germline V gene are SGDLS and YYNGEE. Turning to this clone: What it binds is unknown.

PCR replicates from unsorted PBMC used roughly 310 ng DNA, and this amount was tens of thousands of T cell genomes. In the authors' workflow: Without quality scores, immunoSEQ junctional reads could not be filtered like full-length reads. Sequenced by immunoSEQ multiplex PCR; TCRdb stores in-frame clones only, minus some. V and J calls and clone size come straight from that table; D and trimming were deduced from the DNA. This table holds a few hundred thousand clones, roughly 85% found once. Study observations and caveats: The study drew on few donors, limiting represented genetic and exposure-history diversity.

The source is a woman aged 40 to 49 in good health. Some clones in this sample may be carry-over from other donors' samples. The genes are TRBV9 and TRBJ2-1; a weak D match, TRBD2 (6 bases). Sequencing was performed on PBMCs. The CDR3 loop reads CASSIGSSSRSSYNEQFF. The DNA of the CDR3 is TGTGCCAGCAGTATCGGGAGCAGTAGTCGGAGCTCCTACAATGAGCAGTTCTTC.